The TCR beta chain under discussion was sequenced for a study of Graves' ophthalmopathy and Graves' hyperthyroidism. Study at large: Ophthalmopathy not arising within 18 months of follow-up defined hyperthyroidism as stable.

This CDR3 has 15 amino acids. V was clipped by 3 bases and J by 9 bases, with 15 bases between them. Germline CDR1 LGHDT, CDR2 YNNKEL (reference sequence). Study outcomes and limitations: Progression of ophthalmopathy was predicted by the model with 70% to 71% sensitivity and under 75% specificity.

There are a few counts of this clonotype. Its antigen is not identified. As the template, RNA transcripts were used to amplify TCR beta CDR3 regions. HTBI primers served in a first-round RT-PCR, which a second-round multiplex PCR followed. From the multiplex PCR reads, TCRdb called clonotypes with MiXCR, one entry per CDR3 protein. The table has over a million distinct CDR3 sequences, less than 45% seen once. Sequencing used peripheral blood or thyroid tissue (not recorded which). This sequence joins TRBV3-1 and TRBJ1-6; D may be TRBD1 (6 bases). The sequence came from an adult man with Graves' hyperthyroidism. The CDR3 protein is CASSHRDKGISPLHF. The CDR3 DNA follows: TGTGCCAGCAGCCACCGGGACAAGGGGATTTCACCCCTCCACTTT.